This entry features one TCR beta chain sequence. What it recognizes is unknown. The sample comes from a study of T cells in Graves' hyperthyroidism and ophthalmopathy. Findings of the study overall: Ophthalmopathy prediction by the model preceded onset by a median approximately six months. Blood also held most thyroid clonotypes expanded beyond 0.001. From stable hyperthyroidism, ophthalmopathy was set apart by a 13 V-J model.

Amplified TCR beta CDR3 regions came from RNA transcripts. Carried out on the TCR CDR3, a first-round RT-PCR used the HTBI primer set. MiXCR, run by TCRdb on the multiplex PCR reads, gives a single entry per CDR3 protein. This table has hundreds of thousands of distinct CDR3 sequences, roughly a third appearing once. This clonotype originated in a woman in her 40s with Graves' hyperthyroidism. Sequencing used blood.

The CDR3 region has the DNA TGTGCCACCAGCAGTAAGGGACTTTACCATGGCTACACCTTC. Translating gives CATSSKGLYHGYTF. The genes are TRBV15 and TRBJ1-2; weak D call: TRBD1 (5 bases). The V end lost 3 bases, the J end lost 6 bases, and 14 bases lay between the germline ends. The V gene's germline CDR1 is LNHNV and CDR2 YYDKDF (reference sequence). The CDR3 runs to 14 residues.